A single TCR beta chain is shown here with its context. Its antigen is currently unknown. The CDR3 goes on 3 residues after the read ends, and that part is filled in from the germline J gene. After removal of 1 base from V and 4 bases from J, the junction contained 6 bases not matched to a gene. This CDR3 is 16 amino acids long. The germline CDR1 and CDR2 sequences are SNHLY and FYNNEI. This entry is derived from a study of T cell clonality in common variable immunodeficiency. Regarding the study as a whole: Shared TCRbeta clones were fewer between CVID subjects than controls. In common variable immunodeficiency, TCR beta chains reportedly carried fewer deletions and N-nucleotide insertions.

Profiling relied on immunoSEQ multiplex PCR, and the TCRdb table lists in-frame clones only, not all of them. The sample was found to contain fewer than 40,000 clones, and every one recurs. The chain joins TRBV2 to TRBJ2-2; 7 bases fit TRBD1. Sequencing was carried out using peripheral blood mononuclear cells. This TCR derives from a person aged 18 to 70 in good health. The sequenced CDR3 bases are TGTGCCAGCAGTGAAGGTAGGGGGCGGCCCACCGGGGAG. Its translation: CASSEGRGRPTGE. The whole CDR3 reads CASSEGRGRPTGELFF.